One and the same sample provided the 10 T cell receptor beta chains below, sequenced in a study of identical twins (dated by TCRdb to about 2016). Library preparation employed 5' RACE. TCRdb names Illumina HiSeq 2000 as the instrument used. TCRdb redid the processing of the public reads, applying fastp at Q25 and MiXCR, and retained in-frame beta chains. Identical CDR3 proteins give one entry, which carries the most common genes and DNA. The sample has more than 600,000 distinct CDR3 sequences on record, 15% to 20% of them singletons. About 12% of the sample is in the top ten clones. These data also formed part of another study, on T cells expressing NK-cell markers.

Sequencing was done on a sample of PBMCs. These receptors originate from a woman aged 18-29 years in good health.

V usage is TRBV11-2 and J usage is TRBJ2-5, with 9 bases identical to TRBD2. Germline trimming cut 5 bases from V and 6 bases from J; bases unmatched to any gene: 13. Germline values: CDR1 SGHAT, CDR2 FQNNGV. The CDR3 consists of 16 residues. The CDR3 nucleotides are TGTGCCAGCAGCCTCGGACTGGGTAGCGGGAGTAAGACCCAGTACTTC. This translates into CASSLGLGSGSKTQYF.

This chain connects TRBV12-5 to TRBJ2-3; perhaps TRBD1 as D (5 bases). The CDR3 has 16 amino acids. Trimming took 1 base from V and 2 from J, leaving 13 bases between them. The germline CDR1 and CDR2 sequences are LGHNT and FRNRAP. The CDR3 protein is CASGLAPTAHTDTQYF. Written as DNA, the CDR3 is TGTGCTAGTGGTTTGGCCCCGACAGCACACACAGATACGCAGTATTTT.

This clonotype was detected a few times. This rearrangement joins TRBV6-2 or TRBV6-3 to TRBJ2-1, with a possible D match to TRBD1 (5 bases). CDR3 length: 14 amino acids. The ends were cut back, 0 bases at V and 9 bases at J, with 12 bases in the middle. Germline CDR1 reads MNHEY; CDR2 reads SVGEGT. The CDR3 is CASSYSPGWAEQFF. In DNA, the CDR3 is TGTGCCAGCAGTTACTCGCCAGGGTGGGCTGAGCAGTTCTTC.

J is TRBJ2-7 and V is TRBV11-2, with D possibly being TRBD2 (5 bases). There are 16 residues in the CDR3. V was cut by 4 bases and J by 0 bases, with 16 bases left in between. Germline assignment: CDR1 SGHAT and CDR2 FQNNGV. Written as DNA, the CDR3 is TGTGCCAGCAGCTCCGAGGGCGGCTCAAGCTCCTACGAGCAGTACTTC. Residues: CASSSEGGSSSYEQYF.

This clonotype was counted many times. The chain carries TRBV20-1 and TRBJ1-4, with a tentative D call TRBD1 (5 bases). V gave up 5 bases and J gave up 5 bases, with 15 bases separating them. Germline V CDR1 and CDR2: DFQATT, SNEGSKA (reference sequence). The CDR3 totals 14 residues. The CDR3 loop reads CSAHPAGLNEKLFF. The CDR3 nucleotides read TGCAGTGCTCACCCCGCAGGGCTGAATGAAAAACTGTTTTTT.

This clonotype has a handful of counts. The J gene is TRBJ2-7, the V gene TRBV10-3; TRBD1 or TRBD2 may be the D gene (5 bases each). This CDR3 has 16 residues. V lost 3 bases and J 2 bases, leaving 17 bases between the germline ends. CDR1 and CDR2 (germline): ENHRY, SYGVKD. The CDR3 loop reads CAISEGSGQAAYEQYF. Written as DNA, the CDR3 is TGTGCCATCAGTGAAGGATCGGGGCAGGCGGCCTACGAGCAGTACTTC.

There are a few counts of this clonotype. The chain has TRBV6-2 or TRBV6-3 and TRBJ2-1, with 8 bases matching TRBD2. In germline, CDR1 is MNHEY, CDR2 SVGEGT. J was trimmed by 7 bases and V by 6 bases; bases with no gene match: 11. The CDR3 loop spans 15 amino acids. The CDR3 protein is CASSVNGGAINEQFF. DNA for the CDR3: TGTGCCAGCAGCGTAAACGGGGGGGCGATTAATGAGCAGTTCTTC.

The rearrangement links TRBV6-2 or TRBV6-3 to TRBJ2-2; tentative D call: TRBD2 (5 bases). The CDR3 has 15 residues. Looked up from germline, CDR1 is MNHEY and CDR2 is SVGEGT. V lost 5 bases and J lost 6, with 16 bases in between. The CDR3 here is CASSGLASRPGELFF. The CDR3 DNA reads TGTGCCAGCAGTGGACTGGCTTCAAGACCCGGGGAGCTGTTTTTT.

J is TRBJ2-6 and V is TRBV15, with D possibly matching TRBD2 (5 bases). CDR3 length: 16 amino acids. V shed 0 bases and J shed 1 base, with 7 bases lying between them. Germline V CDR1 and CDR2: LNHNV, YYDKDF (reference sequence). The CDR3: CATSRDGSSGANVLTF. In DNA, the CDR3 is TGTGCCACCAGCAGAGATGGGAGTTCTGGGGCCAACGTCCTGACTTTC.

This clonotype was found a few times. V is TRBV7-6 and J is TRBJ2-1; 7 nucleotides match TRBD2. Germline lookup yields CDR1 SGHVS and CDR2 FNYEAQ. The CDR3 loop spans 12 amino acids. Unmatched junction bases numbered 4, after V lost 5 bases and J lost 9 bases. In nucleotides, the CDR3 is TGTGCCAGCAGCCATCTAGCGGTTGAGCAGTTCTTC. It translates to CASSHLAVEQFF.